A single T cell receptor (beta chain) is shown here with its context. The data originate from a study of blood T cell repertoires in COVID-19. Study details: PBMCs, B-cell-depleted T cells, or T cells provided the cDNA or gDNA that made up the material.

Libraries were prepared by immunoSEQ multiplex PCR; TCRdb keeps only in-frame clonotypes and omits some of them. The data contain about 250,000 clones, roughly 88% of them seen just once; the ten biggest clones take up around 6.6%. The Seattle patients joined while their infection was active and were tracked longitudinally afterward. CDR3 length: 16 residues. With 2 bases removed from V and 2 bases from J, the gap between germline ends came to 15 bases. CDR1 is SGHVS and CDR2 is FQNEAQ in the germline V gene. V is TRBV7-8 and J is TRBJ2-5, with D possibly being TRBD2 (5 bases). Specimen: peripheral blood. This receptor was identified in a woman in her twenties or thirties with COVID-19, enrolled during active disease. In DNA, the CDR3 is TGTGCCAGCAGCTTATATGACGGGGTAAATCAAGAGACCCAGTACTTC. This codes for CASSLYDGVNQETQYF.